A single sample is the source of the 5 T cell receptor beta chains below, sequenced in a study of blood T cells in healthy people across ages. A second PCR, run for about 7 to 11 cycles, used a sample-barcoded 5' primer plus a J-beta primer mix. TCRdb itself ran the 5' RACE reads through MiXCR, one entry per CDR3 protein. The profile shows over a million distinct CDR3 sequences, 42% of them singletons. Material: blood. All receptors derive from a woman aged 18-35 years in good health.

The rearrangement uses TRBV20-1 and TRBJ2-3; weak D call: TRBD2 (6 bases). V was clipped by 4 bases and J by 4 bases, with 12 bases between them. CDR1 is DFQATT, CDR2 SNEGSKA, per germline (reference sequence). The CDR3 has 13 amino acids. This chain's CDR3 is CSAISGAADTQYF. CDR3 sequence (DNA): TGCAGTGCTATTAGCGGAGCCGCAGATACGCAGTATTTT.

This chain links TRBV6-5 with TRBJ2-7; D is possibly TRBD2 (5 bases). This CDR3 spans 14 amino acids. Looked up from germline, CDR1 is MNHEY and CDR2 is SVGAGI. The V end lost 6 bases, the J end lost 3 bases, and 15 bases lay between the germline ends. This chain's CDR3 is CASSELLSGYEQYF. In DNA form, the CDR3 reads TGTGCCAGCAGCGAACTCCTAAGCGGCTACGAGCAGTACTTC.

There are a few counts of this clonotype. The V and J genes are TRBV4-1 and TRBJ1-1; no clear D. The germline V gene encodes CDR1 MGHRA and CDR2 YSYEKL. The CDR3 has 15 amino acids. Trimming took 1 base from V and 0 from J, leaving 9 bases between them. CDR3 coding DNA: TGCGCCAGCAGCCAAGTTTCACGGTTGAACACTGAAGCTTTCTTT. Its translation: CASSQVSRLNTEAFF.

V usage is TRBV6-1 and J usage is TRBJ2-7; maybe TRBD1 (5 bases). Germline CDR1 is MNHNS and CDR2 is SASEGT. This CDR3 region has 17 residues. V was cut by 4 bases and J by 7 bases, with 26 bases left in between. CDR3 nucleotide sequence: TGTGCCAGCAGTGTGACAGAGACACCATTGGCCTACAATGAGCAGTACTTC. It specifies CASSVTETPLAYNEQYF.

In this sample, this clonotype turned up many times. The chain recombines TRBV9 with TRBJ2-5, with 8 bases identical to TRBD1. Per the germline V gene, CDR1 is SGDLS and CDR2 is YYNGEE. The length of the CDR3 is 14 residues. J lost 4 bases, V lost 2 bases, and 4 bases had no gene match. CDR3 region: CASSVGQGGETQYF. DNA of the CDR3: TGTGCCAGCAGCGTCGGACAGGGCGGAGAGACCCAGTACTTC.